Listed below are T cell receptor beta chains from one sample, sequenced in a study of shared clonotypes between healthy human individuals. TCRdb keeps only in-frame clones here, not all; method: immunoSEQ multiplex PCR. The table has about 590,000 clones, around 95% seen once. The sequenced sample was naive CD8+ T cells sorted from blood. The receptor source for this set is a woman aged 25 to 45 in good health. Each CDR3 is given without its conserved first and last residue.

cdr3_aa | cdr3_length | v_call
ASSLVRGSNAPYEQY | 15 | TRBV28
ASSRYYGYT | 9 | TRBV5-4
ATTGINQPQH | 10 | TRBV6-5
ASSFSPRRSDEQY | 13 | TRBV27
ASSLGSGGVQETQY | 14 | TRBV5-5
ASSAEAAGRNYGYT | 14 | TRBV5-6
ASSLGISGVYNEQF | 14 | TRBV11-2
ASSLAAWGGTEAF | 13 | TRBV7-6
ASSSGVGETEAF | 12 | TRBV5-4
ASSFPAEVIYNEQF | 14 | TRBV9
ASRGKRDTQY | 10 | TRBV2
ASSPGRLDNQPQH | 13 | TRBV27
ASSMQGFLSNQPQH | 14 | TRBV19
ASSRYREDTEAF | 12 | TRBV27
ASSEGTSGMGNEQF | 14 | TRBV9
ASSGTGDNYGYT | 12 | TRBV25-1
ASSLERSITEAF | 12 | TRBV13
ASGPIYEQY | 9 | TRBV19
ASSYQDRVLDEQY | 13 | TRBV6-5
ASSYAGTNEQF | 11 | TRBV6-6
SVPGTGHPYEQY | 12 | TRBV29-1
SVRGRAGTEAF | 11 | TRBV29-1
ASTLYSSARLNTEAF | 15 | TRBV13